The 18 T cell receptor beta chains listed next were all sequenced from one sample in a study of blood T cell repertoires in COVID-19. Profiled with immunoSEQ multiplex PCR; TCRdb holds only in-frame clones, not every one. The sample has around 110,000 clones, roughly 79% seen once; the top ten hold 7% to 9.5%. Sequenced sample: peripheral blood. The receptors were sampled from a man aged 70 or older with active or convalescent COVID-19.

This clone was found many times. The V gene is TRBV5-1, the J gene TRBJ1-3, with a possible D match to TRBD1 (6 bases). The V end lost 2 bases, the J end lost 4 bases, and 13 bases lay between the germline ends. Germline CDR1 is SGHRS and CDR2 is YFSETQ. The CDR3 totals 15 residues. The CDR3 DNA is TGCGCCAGCAGCTTAACAGGGTTGGACGGAAACACCATATATTTT. Translated, it gives CASSLTGLDGNTIYF. Based on the CDR3 plus reference TRBV5-1 and TRBJ1-3, the full variable domain is KAGVTQTPRYLIKTRGQQVTLSCSPISGHRSVSWYQQTPGQGLQFLFEYFSETQRNKGNFPGRFSGRQFSNSRSEMNVSTLELGDSALYLCASSLTGLDGNTIYFGEGSWLTVV.

The chain uses TRBV2 and TRBJ1-3; no reliable D call. Germline V gene sequence: CDR1 SNHLY, CDR2 FYNNEI. The CDR3 consists of 15 residues. V was pared by 1 base and J by 8 bases, with 15 bases between. As DNA, the CDR3 is TGTGCCAGCAGTGAAGTAGCACGGCTCCTTGACACCATATATTTT. Its protein product is CASSEVARLLDTIYF.

The chain carries TRBV11-3 and TRBJ1-3, with TRBD1 matching over 7 bases. The CDR3 extends over 15 amino acids. V lost 5 bases and J lost 3; bases outside the gene matches: 7. Per germline, CDR1 SGHNT and CDR2 YENEEA. This chain's CDR3 is CASSQDRAGGNTIYF. CDR3 DNA: TGTGCCAGCAGCCAAGACAGGGCTGGTGGAAACACCATATATTTT.

The chain employs TRBV11-3 and TRBJ2-7; D is unclear. The end of the DNA fits TRBJ2-5 better, so the J call may be wrong. This CDR3 is 11 amino acids long. Germline CDR1 reads SGHNT; CDR2 reads YENEEA. The CDR3 reads CASGLKETQYF. In nucleotides, the CDR3 is TGTGCCAGCGGGCTAAAAGAGACCCAGTACTTC.

This clone appeared many times. The gene calls are TRBV7-3 and TRBJ2-3, with 8 bases identical to TRBD1. Trimming at V came to 5 bases and at J to 2 bases, leaving 6 bases not matched to a gene. CDR1 and CDR2 (germline): SGHTA, FQGTGA. The CDR3 extends over 15 amino acids. The CDR3 region is CASSHRGITTDTQYF. CDR3 bases: TGTGCCAGCAGCCACAGGGGGATTACCACAGATACGCAGTATTTT.

This CDR3 is CASSDSWTIPYEQYF. The CDR3 DNA sequence: TGTGCCAGCAGTGACTCTTGGACTATACCCTACGAGCAGTACTTC. The V call is TRBV6-4, the J call TRBJ2-7, with D maybe TRBD2 (6 bases). Germline V gene lookup returns CDR1 MRHNA and CDR2 SNTAGT. The CDR3 is 15 amino acids. V lost 0 bases and J 2 bases, leaving 11 bases between the germline ends.

The V call is TRBV19, the J call TRBJ2-3; maybe TRBD1 (6 bases). The CDR3 runs 13 residues. Germline CDR1 LNHDA, CDR2 SQIVND (reference sequence). V was clipped by 6 bases and J by 0 bases, with 7 bases between them. CDR3 sequence (DNA): TGTGCCAGTAGGGGGGCTAGCACAGATACGCAGTATTTT. Encoded protein: CASRGASTDTQYF.

The chain links TRBV2 to TRBJ1-4; no definite D call. This CDR3 has 13 residues. V was cut by 4 bases and J by 1 base, with 4 bases left in between. CDR1 is SNHLY and CDR2 is FYNNEI in the germline V gene. In DNA form, the CDR3 reads TGTGCCAGCAGTGCCGGAACTAATGAAAAACTGTTTTTT. It codes for CASSAGTNEKLFF.

The V call is TRBV28, the J call TRBJ1-4; D is possibly TRBD1 (6 bases). The length of the CDR3 is 14 residues. Between the trimmed V and J ends, which lost 2 bases and 4 bases, there was a span of 8 bases. The germline V gene has CDR1 MDHEN and CDR2 SYDVKM. CDR3 sequence reads: CASSLQGINEKLFF. DNA of the CDR3: TGTGCCAGCAGTTTACAGGGGATTAATGAAAAACTGTTTTTT.

This clone was seen a handful of times. The gene calls are TRBV5-1 and TRBJ1-5, with a possible D match to TRBD1 (5 bases). Germline CDR1 is SGHRS and CDR2 is YFSETQ. This CDR3 has 14 amino acids. The V and J ends lost 4 bases and 3 bases respectively, with 11 bases between them. The DNA of the CDR3 is TGCGCCAGCAGCCCCGACAGCCTCAATCAGCCCCAGCATTTT. Translated: CASSPDSLNQPQHF.

As for this clone: Other nucleotide sequences from this sample produce the same CDR3. CDR3 amino acids: CASSVASSGNTIYF. The CDR3 DNA reads TGTGCCAGCAGCGTCGCTAGCTCTGGAAACACCATATATTTT. The genes are TRBV9 and TRBJ1-3; no clear D gene. Germline V gives CDR1 SGDLS, CDR2 YYNGEE. The V and J ends lost 2 bases and 0 bases respectively, with 6 bases between them. This CDR3 is built from 14 residues.

This clone was observed a handful of times. This chain links TRBV6-1 with TRBJ2-1; TRBD2 aligns across 8 bases. The CDR3 is 15 amino acids. Germline values: CDR1 MNHNS, CDR2 SASEGT. The V gene end was trimmed by 0 bases and the J gene end by 8 bases; junction bases not matched to a gene: 6. The CDR3: CASSEAAGARDEQFF. In nucleotides, the CDR3 is TGTGCCAGCAGTGAAGCAGCGGGAGCAAGGGATGAGCAGTTCTTC.

J is TRBJ2-3 and V is TRBV5-1, with 8 bases aligning to TRBD2. The CDR3 has 16 residues. Trimming cost V 4 bases and J 5 bases; bases outside gene matches: 12. Germline V gene data show CDR1 as SGHRS and CDR2 as YFSETQ. This CDR3 reads CASSGDLGLAGDTQYF. The CDR3 bases are TGCGCCAGCAGCGGTGACCTCGGCCTAGCGGGAGATACGCAGTATTTT.

The chain carries TRBV10-3 and TRBJ2-7, with TRBD2 matching 7 bases. This CDR3 has 15 amino acids. The germline V gene has CDR1 ENHRY and CDR2 SYGVKD. J lost 3 bases, V lost 2 bases, and 7 bases had no gene match. This CDR3 reads CAISETWGRDYEQYF. The CDR3 DNA sequence: TGTGCCATCAGTGAGACGTGGGGGAGGGACTACGAGCAGTACTTC.

This clone was observed a single time. The gene calls are TRBV11-3 and TRBJ1-6; D is unresolved. Trimming pared 5 bases from V and 0 bases from J, leaving 17 bases between. Germline values: CDR1 SGHNT, CDR2 YENEEA. This CDR3 region has 18 residues. The CDR3 sequence: CASSHTPIGSSYNSPLHF. The CDR3 DNA sequence: TGTGCCAGCAGCCACACACCAATAGGGAGCTCCTATAATTCACCCCTCCACTTT.

This chain uses TRBV7-9 with TRBJ2-1; 8 bases agree with TRBD2. Germline loops: CDR1 SEHNR, CDR2 FQNEAQ (reference sequence). Trimming removed 5 bases from V and 0 bases from J; junction bases left unmatched: 15. This CDR3 is built from 19 residues. CDR3 sequence reads: CASSATGGGSILSYNEQFF. The DNA for the CDR3 is TGTGCCAGCAGCGCCACGGGGGGGGGCTCCATTCTCTCCTACAATGAGCAGTTCTTC.

The V and J genes are TRBV28 and TRBJ1-2; TRBD1 agrees at 9 bases. There are 13 residues in the CDR3. The germline V gene has CDR1 MDHEN and CDR2 SYDVKM. Trimming at V came to 6 bases and at J to 8 bases, leaving 7 bases not matched to a gene. The CDR3 coding sequence is TGTGCCAGCAGCCCCCCGGACAGGGGCGGCTACACCTTC. Translating it yields CASSPPDRGGYTF.

The chain couples TRBV5-8 to TRBJ2-1; the match to TRBD1 covers 9 bases. The trim removed 3 bases at V and 9 bases at J, leaving 7 bases unmatched. The germline V gene has CDR1 SGHTS and CDR2 YDEGEE. The CDR3 totals 14 residues. CDR3 coding DNA: TGTGCCAGCAGCTCAGAAACAGGGGGCATTGAGCAGTTCTTC. Its translation is CASSSETGGIEQFF.